Listed below are T cell receptor beta chains from one sample, sequenced in a study of OX40 agonist ivuxolimab in advanced cancers. TCRdb's table, derived via immunoSEQ multiplex PCR, lists solely in-frame clones and lacks some. The data show approximately 76,000 clones, approximately 86% seen once. The sample here was CD4+ or CD8+ T cells sorted from blood, taken in a trial of the OX40 agonist ivuxolimab. The receptors come from an adult with an advanced solid tumor such as melanoma, head and neck, liver or kidney cancer. CDR3s include the opening cysteine and the closing phenylalanine or tryptophan. Fields, in order: J gene, V gene, CDR3 protein.

J: TRBJ2-4
V: TRBV28
CDR3: CASSSDRGKNIQYF

J: TRBJ2-1
V: TRBV9
CDR3: CASSGASGRNEQFF

J: TRBJ1-1
V: TRBV6-6
CDR3: CASSYSIQNTEAFF

J: TRBJ1-2
V: TRBV6-5
CDR3: CASRDTGGHGYTF

J: TRBJ1-1
V: TRBV6-1
CDR3: CASSELAVTEAFF

J: TRBJ2-1
V: TRBV29-1
CDR3: CSVDAGGGYNEQFF

J: TRBJ1-1
V: TRBV5-5
CDR3: CASSFSGSAANTEAFF

J: TRBJ1-6
V: TRBV30
CDR3: CAWSTRTAWGALHF

J: TRBJ2-7
V: TRBV15
CDR3: CATSSGLAGGHEQYF

J: TRBJ1-3
V: TRBV6-5
CDR3: CASSYSWRSGNTIYF

J: TRBJ1-1
V: TRBV6-6
CDR3: CASSYYLNTEAFF

J: TRBJ2-3
V: TRBV5-1
CDR3: CASSLGGFGTDTQYF

J: TRBJ1-1
V: TRBV6-5
CDR3: CASSPPKNTEAFF

J: TRBJ2-1
V: TRBV2
CDR3: CATTRLSGGEQFF

J: TRBJ2-3
V: TRBV7-2
CDR3: CASSWDNTDTQYF

J: TRBJ2-2
V: TRBV6-1
CDR3: CASSEQGRAYTGELFF

J: TRBJ2-7
V: TRBV6-1
CDR3: CASSYLGVRYF

J: TRBJ1-2
V: TRBV6-1
CDR3: CASSPNSYGYTF

J: TRBJ2-1
V: TRBV7-2
CDR3: CASSLDAAHNEQFF

J: TRBJ2-5
V: TRBV2
CDR3: CASSWEREYSETQYF

J: TRBJ2-2
V: TRBV7-9
CDR3: CASRSGTANTGELFF

J: TRBJ2-2
V: TRBV30
CDR3: CAWGGLAGAQSTGELFF

J: TRBJ1-1
V: TRBV10-1
CDR3: CASSEQGLTEAFF

J: TRBJ1-4
V: TRBV28
CDR3: CASRGTGEGEKLFF

J: TRBJ2-6
V: TRBV28
CDR3: CASKEPSGANVLTF

J: TRBJ1-2
V: TRBV6-5
CDR3: CASSQGKGLYGYTF

J: TRBJ2-1
V: TRBV20-1
CDR3: CSAYSNHEQFF

J: TRBJ2-6
V: TRBV25-1
CDR3: CASSESGRFSSGANVLTF

J: TRBJ2-5
V: TRBV14
CDR3: CASISSTQETQYF

J: TRBJ2-7
V: TRBV28
CDR3: CASSYSVASGESYEQYF

J: TRBJ2-5
V: TRBV19
CDR3: CASSIGGRETQYF

J: TRBJ2-2
V: TRBV5-1
CDR3: CASSRSLLSGRNTGELFF

J: TRBJ1-5
V: TRBV28
CDR3: CASSLGQRHQPQHF

J: TRBJ2-7
V: TRBV25-1
CDR3: CASSGAPGQGTYEQYF

J: TRBJ1-6
V: TRBV2
CDR3: CASSELFSQEAPLHF

J: TRBJ1-3
V: TRBV27
CDR3: CASSLAGGNSGNTIYF

J: TRBJ1-5
V: TRBV5-1
CDR3: CASSLRWGPDQPQHF

J: TRBJ2-1
V: TRBV6-5
CDR3: CASSDHLGDEQFF

J: TRBJ2-1
V: TRBV18
CDR3: CASSPVGSLPGAQFF

J: TRBJ2-7
V: TRBV4-1
CDR3: CASSQSAGTHYEQYF

J: TRBJ2-3
V: TRBV28
CDR3: CAIPQGFYRTDTQYF

J: TRBJ2-3
V: TRBV19
CDR3: CASSIPGLAGSTDTQYF

J: TRBJ1-5
V: TRBV6-1
CDR3: CASIYRGNQPQHF

J: TRBJ1-1
V: TRBV6-1
CDR3: CASSPLNTEAFF

J: TRBJ1-2
V: TRBV5-5
CDR3: CASSPDRVVGYTF

J: TRBJ1-1
V: TRBV7-2
CDR3: CASSASPHTEAFF

J: TRBJ1-3
V: TRBV2
CDR3: CASSRSPGNTIYF

J: TRBJ2-3
V: TRBV4-1
CDR3: CASSPLGPRQGADTQYF

J: TRBJ1-1
V: TRBV13
CDR3: CASSTWTGGGNTEAFF

J: TRBJ2-1
V: TRBV19
CDR3: CASRVRGGGNEQFF

J: TRBJ1-1
V: TRBV11-2
CDR3: CASSLENFEAFF

J: TRBJ2-7
V: TRBV7-9
CDR3: CASSNNYEQYF

J: TRBJ2-2
V: TRBV19
CDR3: CASSYSHIVGSGELFF

J: TRBJ2-7
V: TRBV5-8
CDR3: CASSRDISYEQYF